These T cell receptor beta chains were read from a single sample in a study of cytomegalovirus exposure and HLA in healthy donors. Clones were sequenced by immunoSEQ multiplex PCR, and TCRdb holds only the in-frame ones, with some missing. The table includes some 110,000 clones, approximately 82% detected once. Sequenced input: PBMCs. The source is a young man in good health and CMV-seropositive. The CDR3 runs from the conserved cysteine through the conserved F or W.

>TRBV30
CAWRDRGNYGYTF
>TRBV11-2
CASSLGGEIQETQYF
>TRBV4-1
CASSQPNRVTEAFF
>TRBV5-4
CASSLNRGTETQYF
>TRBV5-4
CASSAPTSGVGFF
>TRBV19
CASQPSGGDTQYF
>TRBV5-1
CASSLGSHGLEDNSPLHF
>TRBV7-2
CASSLAFGGSYGYTF
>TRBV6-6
CASSLDYNTEAFF
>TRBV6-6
CASTPNREVNQPQHF
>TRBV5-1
CASSLQGSGTDTQYF
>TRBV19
CASSIAFGYTF
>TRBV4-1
CASSQSPSSGNTIYF
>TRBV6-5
CASSLRQSYGYTF
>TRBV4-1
CASSHGDSLFNQPQHF
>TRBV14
CASSQEGYGRGNTGELFF
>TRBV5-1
CASSLGIAGANEQFF
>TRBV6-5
CASSYSYPGSTGELFF
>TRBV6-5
CASSRDFEGLGYTF
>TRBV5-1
CASLKGENTEAFF
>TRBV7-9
CASSLMGGLVALHF
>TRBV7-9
CASSLAGQGIGYGYTF
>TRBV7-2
CASSFRDRESYEQYF
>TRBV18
CASSPPSTQGEGAFF
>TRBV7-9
CASSPRTGEDEQFF
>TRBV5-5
CASNGQEDWQFF
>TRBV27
CASSLFIDGENTEAFF
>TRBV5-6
CASTLMHSFSEKLFF
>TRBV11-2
CASSLGQGAAQYF
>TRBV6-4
CASSDSLVGGELFF
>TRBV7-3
CASSYGGRGAYNEQFF
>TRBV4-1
CASSQGPGLAAMGSYNEQFF
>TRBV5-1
CASSRGLADQETQYF
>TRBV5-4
CASSFFQGMTYNEQFF
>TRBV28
CASTEQGLGYEQYF
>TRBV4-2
CASRQTREGGGGTDTQYF
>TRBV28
CASSTIGQGGEKLFF
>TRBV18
CASSPVGQPFPNTEAFF
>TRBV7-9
CASSLTGGGYEQYF
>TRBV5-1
CASSLAGGGPDGYTF
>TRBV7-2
CASSLGTAQNQPQHF